Below, 15 T cell receptor beta chains from the same sample are listed, as sequenced in a study of blood T cell repertoires in COVID-19 (dated by TCRdb to 2019 to 2021). The library was generated by the immunoSEQ multiplex PCR assay. The table was pulled from immuneACCESS by TCRdb, which kept in-frame rearrangements only. Such tables lose some clones; where checked, under half of the loss comes from unresolved V genes, and the rest has no known cause. The sample profile shows tens of thousands of clones; around 93% of them were found once. The ten most abundant clones make up almost 10% of the sample. Sequencing used peripheral blood. Source of these receptors: a human donor with active COVID-19. The donor label of this sample is uncertain.

This rearrangement joins TRBV27 to TRBJ2-3, with TRBD2 matching 7 bases. The V gene's germline CDR1 is MNHEY and CDR2 SMNVEV (reference sequence). This CDR3 has 15 amino acids. The junction had 7 bases not matched to a gene; V was cut back by 5 bases and J by 2 bases. CDR3 region: CASSPYGGTTDTQYF. The CDR3 coding sequence is TGTGCCAGCAGTCCTTACGGGGGGACCACAGATACGCAGTATTTT.

This clone has more than one count but fewer than ten. The chain has TRBV19 and TRBJ1-2; possible D gene TRBD1, 5 bases. Trimming pared 7 bases from V and 5 bases from J, leaving 17 bases between. The CDR3 loop spans 14 amino acids. CDR1 is LNHDA and CDR2 is SQIVND in the germline V gene (reference sequence). The CDR3 DNA follows: TGTGCCAGTATGAGCGGGGGTGGCATTTATGGCTACACCTTC. Translation: CASMSGGGIYGYTF.

The rearrangement joins TRBV18 to TRBJ1-5, with a weak D call TRBD1 (5 bases). Germline V lookup: CDR1 KGHSH, CDR2 LQKENI. V was trimmed by 2 bases and J by 7 bases, leaving 12 bases between them. The CDR3 contains 14 residues. Here the CDR3 reads CASSPAGGIQPQHF. CDR3 sequence (DNA): TGTGCCAGCTCACCAGCGGGGGGGATCCAGCCCCAGCATTTT.

The V and J genes are TRBV29-1 and TRBJ2-1, with no clear D. CDR3 length: 17 amino acids. Trimming removed 6 bases at V and 2 bases at J, with 23 bases between. Germline V CDR1 and CDR2: SQVTM, ANQGSEA. CDR3 sequence (DNA): TGCAGCGTCGACTCCCCCGACTTAGCAGCCCCCTACAATGAGCAGTTCTTC. As protein: CSVDSPDLAAPYNEQFF.

This chain joins TRBV11-3 and TRBJ2-3; a weak D match, TRBD2 (6 bases). Germline CDR1 is SGHNT and CDR2 is YENEEA. Trimming left V 5 bases short and J 0 bases short, with 12 bases between. This CDR3 has 15 amino acids. The DNA for the CDR3 is TGTGCCAGCAGCATTAGCGGTACTAGCACAGATACGCAGTATTTT. Translating it yields CASSISGTSTDTQYF.

J is TRBJ2-7 and V is TRBV29-1, with D perhaps matching TRBD2 (5 bases). This CDR3 region has 12 residues. Germline CDR1 and CDR2: SQVTM and ANQGSEA. The germline V and J ends were trimmed by 4 bases and 5 bases, with 12 bases remaining between them. The CDR3 DNA reads TGCAGCGTTGTGCGGGCCGGGGACGAGCAGTACTTC. Its translation: CSVVRAGDEQYF.

The V gene is TRBV6-5, the J gene TRBJ1-2; D not resolved. V lost 0 bases, J lost 2 bases, and 10 bases lay in between. This CDR3 has 15 amino acids. Germline CDR1 and CDR2: MNHEY and SVGAGI. CDR3: CASSYSYAENYGYTF. The CDR3 DNA follows: TGTGCCAGCAGTTACTCGTATGCGGAGAACTATGGCTACACCTTC.

This clone was counted a single time. This sequence joins TRBV30 and TRBJ1-1; the D gene is possibly TRBD1 (6 bases). Germline V gives CDR1 GTSNPN, CDR2 SVGIG (reference sequence). This CDR3 is 13 amino acids long. V gave up 8 bases and J gave up 1 base, with 14 bases separating them. The CDR3 loop reads CARQTGANTEAFF. The CDR3 coding sequence is TGTGCCCGCCAGACAGGCGCGAACACTGAAGCTTTCTTT.

This rearrangement joins TRBV9 to TRBJ2-3, with 9 bases lining up with TRBD1. Germline V gene lookup returns CDR1 SGDLS and CDR2 YYNGEE. The CDR3 length is 16 residues. With 4 bases clipped from V and 1 base from J, the junction kept 7 bases outside the gene matches. The CDR3 DNA reads as TGTGCCAGCAGCCTAACGACAGGGGGGGGCACAGATACGCAGTATTTT. This codes for CASSLTTGGGTDTQYF.

The chain couples TRBV2 to TRBJ2-7; 10 nucleotides align to TRBD1. CDR3 length equals 12 residues. Trimming at V came to 8 bases and at J to 5 bases, leaving 3 bases not matched to a gene. CDR1 is SNHLY, CDR2 FYNNEI, per germline. Written as DNA, the CDR3 is TGTGCCAGCGGACAGGGGGTTGACGAGCAGTACTTC. Encoded protein: CASGQGVDEQYF.

The gene calls are TRBV28 and TRBJ1-6, with TRBD1 as a possible D gene (6 bases). CDR1 MDHEN and CDR2 SYDVKM come from the germline V gene. The CDR3 spans 11 residues. Trimming cost V 2 bases and J 18 bases, with 11 bases left between them. The CDR3 DNA reads as TGTGCCAGCAGTTTAGAGGGGGTCCACCACTTT. Protein product: CASSLEGVHHF. Using reference TRBV28 and TRBJ1-6 for the parts outside the CDR3, the full variable domain is DVKVTQSSRYLVKRTGEKVFLECVQDMDHENMFWYRQDPGLGLRLIYFSYDVKMKEKGDIPEGYSVSREKKERFSLILESASTNQTSMYLCASSLEGVHHFGNGTRLTVT.

The CDR3 loop reads CASKDTYTGELFF. The DNA of the CDR3 is TGCGCCAGCAAGGACACTTACACCGGGGAGCTGTTTTTT. This sequence joins TRBV10-1 and TRBJ2-2; a possible D gene is TRBD1 (5 bases). Germline CDR1 WNHNN, CDR2 SYGVQD (reference sequence). V dropped 7 bases and J dropped 3 bases, with 9 bases sitting between them. The CDR3 sequence is 13 residues long.

The chain combines TRBV29-1 with TRBJ1-2; 8 bases map to TRBD1. CDR3 length: 14 amino acids. The V and J ends lost 7 bases and 8 bases, in that order; junction bases with no gene match: 15. Looked up from germline, CDR1 is SQVTM and CDR2 is ANQGSEA. The chain's CDR3 is CSAAHGTGTRGYTF. The CDR3 DNA is TGCAGCGCCGCCCACGGGACAGGCACTCGCGGCTACACCTTC.

This chain joins TRBV5-4 and TRBJ1-1; no firm D call. The CDR3 extends over 15 amino acids. Trimming cost V 3 bases and J 3 bases, with 15 bases left between them. Germline V gives CDR1 SGHNT, CDR2 YYREEE (reference sequence). The CDR3 loop reads CASSSQTLPDTEAFF. Here the CDR3 DNA reads TGTGCCAGCAGCTCACAGACCCTGCCGGACACTGAAGCTTTCTTT.

The rearrangement joins TRBV7-3 to TRBJ2-2; 8 positions match TRBD1. Trimming cost V 5 bases and J 6 bases; bases outside gene matches: 11. CDR1 and CDR2 from the germline V gene are SGHTA and FQGTGA. CDR3 size: 16 residues. CDR3 sequence: CASSPPGTGAAGELFF. CDR3 nucleotide sequence: TGTGCCAGCAGCCCACCCGGGACAGGAGCCGCCGGGGAGCTGTTTTTT.